The 19 T cell receptor beta chains presented below share a single source sample, sequenced in a study of blood T cell repertoires in COVID-19. Only in-frame clones appear in the TCRdb table, and some are missing; sequencing was by immunoSEQ multiplex PCR. The sample contains 150,000 or so clones, roughly 93% of which appear only once. The sequencing sample was made of peripheral blood. The receptors stem from a man aged 18 to 35 with acute or convalescent COVID-19.

A few counts support this clone. The chain joins TRBV5-6 to TRBJ2-5; 8 nucleotides align to TRBD2. CDR1 and CDR2 from the germline V gene are SGHDT and YYEEEE. The CDR3 totals 16 residues. V shed 2 bases, J shed 2 bases, and the junction held 8 bases outside the gene matches. CDR3 DNA sequence: TGTGCCAGCAGCTTAGAGCGGGGGCAGTATCAAGAGACCCAGTACTTC. This codes for CASSLERGQYQETQYF.

The chain couples TRBV9 to TRBJ1-1; possible D gene TRBD1, 6 bases. Germline assignment: CDR1 SGDLS and CDR2 YYNGEE. This CDR3 is 16 amino acids long. V was trimmed by 2 bases and J by 4 bases, leaving 18 bases between them. Here the CDR3 reads CASSVSGAPRFTEAFF. Written as DNA, the CDR3 is TGTGCCAGCAGCGTCTCAGGGGCCCCAAGGTTCACTGAAGCTTTCTTT.

This sequence joins TRBV5-1 and TRBJ2-7; D is undetermined. Germline CDR1 is SGHRS and CDR2 is YFSETQ. V was cut by 4 bases and J by 1 base, with 15 bases left in between. The CDR3 runs to 15 residues. DNA of the CDR3: TGCGCCAGCAGCCTGGGTGATCCTAGGTCCTACGAGCAGTACTTC. Encoded protein: CASSLGDPRSYEQYF.

In its sample, this clone was seen once. The chain has TRBV18 and TRBJ1-4; 9 nucleotides line up with TRBD1. Trimming cost V 3 bases and J 4 bases; bases outside gene matches: 3. In germline, CDR1 is KGHSH, CDR2 LQKENI. This CDR3 has 15 amino acids. The CDR3 reads CASSPPGQGNEKLFF. CDR3 DNA: TGTGCCAGCTCACCTCCGGGACAGGGTAATGAAAAACTGTTTTTT.

The chain combines TRBV5-8 with TRBJ2-3, with 7 nucleotides matching TRBD2. Germline V CDR1 and CDR2: SGHTS, YDEGEE. The CDR3 has 14 residues. With V trimmed by 4 bases and J by 3 bases, 5 bases remained unmatched. The CDR3 sequence is CASSGGGWTDTQYF. CDR3 coding DNA: TGTGCCAGCAGCGGCGGGGGTTGGACAGATACGCAGTATTTT.

This clone was seen more than once but under ten times. CDR3 residues: CASSQMGTAFYGYTF. CDR3 coding DNA: TGTGCCAGCAGCCAGATGGGGACAGCCTTCTATGGCTACACCTTC. The gene calls are TRBV5-6 and TRBJ1-2; TRBD1 agrees at 7 bases. V was clipped by 4 bases and J by 4 bases; unmatched bases: 10. CDR3 length equals 15 residues. The germline V gene encodes CDR1 SGHDT and CDR2 YYEEEE. The variable domain in full, with the rest retrieved from reference TRBV5-6 and TRBJ1-2, is DAGVTQSPTHLIKTRGQQVTLRCSPKSGHDTVSWYQQALGQGPQFIFQYYEEEERQRGNFPDRFSGHQFPNYSSELNVNALLLGDSALYLCASSQMGTAFYGYTFGSGTRLTVV.

V usage is TRBV15 and J usage is TRBJ1-5, with a possible D match to TRBD1 (6 bases). Per germline, CDR1 LNHNV and CDR2 YYDKDF (reference sequence). V was shortened by 3 bases and J by 0 bases, with 9 bases between the two germline ends. The CDR3 covers 15 residues. DNA for the CDR3: TGTGCCACCAGCAGGGACAGTAATAGCAATCAGCCCCAGCATTTT. Its protein is CATSRDSNSNQPQHF.

This clone was counted only a few times. The rearrangement links TRBV27 to TRBJ2-3; TRBD2 matches at 11 bases. Germline CDR1 is MNHEY and CDR2 is SMNVEV (reference sequence). The CDR3 extends over 20 amino acids. V lost 0 bases, J lost 0 bases, and 11 bases stayed unmatched. In DNA, the CDR3 is TGTGCCAGCAGTTTATCGGTAGCGGGGGGGCATCTGATGAGCACAGATACGCAGTATTTT. Its protein is CASSLSVAGGHLMSTDTQYF.

This clone was seen at least ten times. V gene TRBV5-1 combines with J gene TRBJ1-2; 7 bases agree with TRBD1. Germline values: CDR1 SGHRS, CDR2 YFSETQ. The V segment lost 0 bases and the J segment 4 bases; nucleotides outside the gene matches: 6. This CDR3 contains 15 residues. Here the CDR3 reads CASSLDAGQLYGYTF. CDR3 DNA: TGCGCCAGCAGCTTGGATGCGGGACAGCTCTATGGCTACACCTTC.

The CDR3 DNA sequence: TGCGCCAGCAGCTCGGAGGGTGATAGCAATCAGCCCCAGCATTTT. The encoded protein is CASSSEGDSNQPQHF. The rearrangement uses TRBV5-1 and TRBJ1-5; D is uncertain. Germline CDR1 SGHRS, CDR2 YFSETQ. Deletions cut 3 bases from V and 0 bases from J, with 10 bases between. This CDR3 comprises 15 residues.

The genes are TRBV5-1 and TRBJ1-2, with 7 bases that match TRBD1. Losses at the gene ends were 0 bases for V and 9 bases for J; bases not matched to a gene: 11. Germline CDR1 SGHRS, CDR2 YFSETQ. CDR3 length: 15 amino acids. The CDR3 DNA follows: TGCGCCAGCAGCTTGGGGGAACCCAGGGGGATGAGCTACACCTTC. It codes for CASSLGEPRGMSYTF.

This chain joins TRBV3-1 (or the pseudogene TRBV3-2) and TRBJ2-5, with 9 bases aligning to TRBD1. Germline assignment: CDR1 LGHDT and CDR2 YNNKEL (reference sequence). CDR3 length equals 15 residues. V lost 1 base, J lost 4 bases, and 4 bases stayed unmatched. CDR3: CASSQGTGVGETQYF. The CDR3, as DNA: TGTGCCAGCAGCCAAGGGACAGGGGTCGGAGAGACCCAGTACTTC.

The chain uses TRBV4-2 and TRBJ1-4, with D unresolved. The CDR3 sequence is 16 residues long. The germline V gene encodes CDR1 LGHNA and CDR2 YNFKEQ. The V and J ends lost 3 bases and 1 base respectively, with 12 bases between them. CDR3 DNA: TGTGCCAGCAGCCAGGGCCCCGGCCTAACTAATGAAAAACTGTTTTTT. Translation: CASSQGPGLTNEKLFF.

The count of this clone is one. The genes are TRBV2 and TRBJ1-5; maybe TRBD1 (5 bases). Trimming removed 11 bases at V and 0 bases at J, with 11 bases between. This CDR3 has 13 amino acids. CDR1 and CDR2 from the germline V gene are SNHLY and FYNNEI. This chain's CDR3 is CAGATDSNQPQHF. In DNA, the CDR3 is TGTGCCGGGGCGACAGATAGCAATCAGCCCCAGCATTTT. Supplemented by reference TRBV2 and TRBJ1-5, the full variable domain reads EPEVTQTPSHQVTQMGQEVILRCVPISNHLYFYWYRQILGQKVEFLVSFYNNEISEKSEIFDDQFSVERPDGSNFTLKIRSTKLEDSAMYFCAGATDSNQPQHFGDGTRLSIL.

This clone appeared a single time. The chain joins TRBV27 to TRBJ1-4, with D unresolved. V lost 3 bases to trimming and J lost 13 bases, with 21 bases between them. There are 15 residues in the CDR3. CDR1 is MNHEY and CDR2 is SMNVEV in the germline V gene (reference sequence). The CDR3 loop is CASSLTGARSEGLFF. The DNA of the CDR3 is TGTGCCAGCAGTTTGACGGGAGCCCGTTCTGAGGGACTGTTTTTT.

V and J are TRBV19 and TRBJ1-5, with TRBD1 matching over 9 bases. V gave up 6 bases and J gave up 7 bases; unmatched junction bases: 10. Germline V CDR1 and CDR2: LNHDA, SQIVND (reference sequence). The CDR3 consists of 15 residues. CDR3 loop: CASRLDRGYWQPQHF. CDR3 DNA: TGTGCCAGTAGGCTGGACAGGGGATATTGGCAGCCCCAGCATTTT.

The rearrangement links TRBV5-1 to TRBJ2-7; the match to TRBD1 covers 8 bases. Trimming took 4 bases from V and 3 from J; bases not matched to a gene: 12. Germline V gene data show CDR1 as SGHRS and CDR2 as YFSETQ. This CDR3 is 16 amino acids long. CDR3 nucleotides: TGCGCCAGCAGCCCGCTTGGACAGGGTGTCAACTACGAGCAGTACTTC. This translates into CASSPLGQGVNYEQYF.

The CDR3, as DNA: TGTGCCAGTAGTTATCCAGCGGCGAGCTCCTACGAGCAGTACTTC. Translation gives CASSYPAASSYEQYF. The genes are TRBV19 and TRBJ2-7; a possible D gene is TRBD2 (5 bases). The germline V gene encodes CDR1 LNHDA and CDR2 SQIVND (reference sequence). The CDR3 runs to 15 residues. V was shortened by 5 bases and J by 0 bases, with 14 bases between the two germline ends.

The chain carries TRBV27 and TRBJ2-1; perhaps TRBD1 as D (5 bases). The V gene lost 3 bases and the J gene lost 1 base, with 16 bases spanning the gap. The germline CDR1 and CDR2 sequences are MNHEY and SMNVEV (reference sequence). The CDR3 consists of 17 residues. In nucleotides, the CDR3 is TGTGCCAGCAGTTTGGCCGTCCCCGACAGTTCCTACAATGAGCAGTTCTTC. Amino acid sequence: CASSLAVPDSSYNEQFF.